The 29 T cell receptor beta chains in this list originate from one sample, sequenced in a study of CD8 T cells in ankylosing spondylitis. From the 5' RACE reads, TCRdb called clonotypes with MiXCR, one entry per CDR3 protein. The sample carries some 340,000 distinct CDR3 sequences, about 15% recorded once. Sequencing was done on a sample of blood, either unsorted or a sorted T cell fraction (not recorded which). These receptors were obtained from a male donor with ankylosing spondylitis or in good health (not recorded which).

In this sample, this clonotype turned up a few times. The CDR3 sequence is CATRDRGNNEQFF. CDR3 sequence (DNA): TGTGCCACCCGGGACAGGGGGAACAATGAGCAGTTCTTC. This chain connects TRBV12-3 or TRBV12-4 to TRBJ2-1, with 11 bases lining up with TRBD1. The CDR3 has 13 residues. J lost 5 bases, V lost 10 bases, and 4 bases had no gene match.

This clonotype appeared many times. The gene calls are TRBV20-1 and TRBJ2-1, with 10 bases that match TRBD2. V lost 5 bases and J lost 9; bases outside the gene matches: 10. Germline V gene lookup returns CDR1 DFQATT and CDR2 SNEGSKA (reference sequence). The CDR3 runs 14 residues. The CDR3 DNA reads as TGCAGTGCTCCCAGCGGGGGGGCCTGGGGTGAGCAGTTCTTC. This translates into CSAPSGGAWGEQFF.

Only a few counts were recorded for this clonotype. The genes are TRBV5-1 and TRBJ1-1; D is possibly TRBD1 (5 bases). This CDR3 comprises 14 residues. Deletions cut 1 base from V and 2 bases from J, with 9 bases between. Germline CDR1 and CDR2: SGHRS and YFSETQ. Written as DNA, the CDR3 is TGCGCCAGCAGCTTGAGGGGTGATAACACTGAAGCTTTCTTT. Protein product: CASSLRGDNTEAFF.

This clonotype occurred many times. The J gene is TRBJ1-1, the V gene TRBV7-9; D is perhaps TRBD1 (6 bases). V lost 5 bases and J 1 base, leaving 8 bases between the germline ends. Germline-derived CDR1 and CDR2 are SEHNR and FQNEAQ (reference sequence). The CDR3 extends over 13 amino acids. The CDR3 DNA follows: TGTGCCAGCAGCATAGGGGGGAACACTGAAGCTTTCTTT. It yields the protein CASSIGGNTEAFF.

This clonotype was recorded a few times. This chain links TRBV10-2 with TRBJ2-1; the match to TRBD2 covers 9 bases. Germline V gene sequence: CDR1 WSHSY, CDR2 SAAADI. V lost 4 bases and J lost 7; bases outside the gene matches: 11. The CDR3 runs 16 residues. The CDR3 sequence: CASSVSLAGVINEQFF. In DNA form, the CDR3 reads TGCGCCAGCAGTGTTAGTTTAGCGGGAGTAATTAATGAGCAGTTCTTC.

This clonotype appeared a few times. The V and J genes are TRBV20-1 and TRBJ2-7, with unresolved D. CDR1 and CDR2 (germline): DFQATT, SNEGSKA (reference sequence). Between the trimmed V and J ends, which lost 1 base and 5 bases, there was a span of 6 bases. The CDR3 covers 11 residues. The CDR3 DNA is TGCAGTGCTAGAGTGGTCAACGAGCAGTACTTC. It encodes CSARVVNEQYF.

This clonotype has only a few counts. This chain connects TRBV12-3 or TRBV12-4 to TRBJ2-7; the D is unclear. V gave up 3 bases and J gave up 7 bases, with 10 bases separating them. The CDR3 is made up of 12 amino acids. The CDR3 DNA reads TGTGCCAGCAGTTTTGAGAGTAGGGAGCAGTACTTC. Its translation: CASSFESREQYF.

The genes are TRBV3-1 and TRBJ2-7, with D perhaps given as TRBD1 or TRBD2 (5 bases each). Germline assignment: CDR1 LGHDT and CDR2 YNNKEL (reference sequence). Trimming removed 10 bases from V and 7 bases from J, with 26 bases in between. The CDR3 totals 15 residues. This CDR3 reads CATTPSPGRGGEQYF. The CDR3 bases are TGTGCCACCACCCCTTCCCCTGGACGGGGCGGGGAGCAGTACTTC.

This clonotype was found a few times. V usage is TRBV12-3 or TRBV12-4 and J usage is TRBJ2-7; 7 nucleotides line up with TRBD1. The length of the CDR3 is 13 residues. The junction had 10 bases not matched to a gene; V was cut back by 6 bases and J by 8 bases. The CDR3 is CASRPGQALKQYF. CDR3 coding DNA: TGTGCCAGCAGACCCGGACAGGCGCTTAAGCAGTACTTC.

The chain carries TRBV20-1 and TRBJ1-2; the D is unclear. The germline V gene encodes CDR1 DFQATT and CDR2 SNEGSKA (reference sequence). CDR3 size: 14 residues. Trimming shortened V by 3 bases and J by 2 bases, and 13 bases separated the two germline ends. CDR3: CSASSGLANYGYTF. The DNA of the CDR3 is TGCAGTGCTAGTAGCGGGCTGGCAAACTATGGCTACACCTTC.

The CDR3 loop is CASSPGPAETQYF. As DNA, the CDR3 is TGTGCCAGCAGCCCGGGACCGGCAGAGACCCAGTACTTC. This chain uses TRBV11-3 with TRBJ2-5; tentatively, D is TRBD1 or TRBD2 (5 bases each). Germline values: CDR1 SGHNT, CDR2 YENEEA. This CDR3 has 13 residues. With 5 bases removed from V and 4 bases from J, the gap between germline ends came to 11 bases.

The chain employs TRBV18 and TRBJ1-1; TRBD1 might be the D (6 bases). Trimming removed 8 bases from V and 0 bases from J, with 19 bases in between. The CDR3 has 16 amino acids. Germline CDR1 and CDR2: KGHSH and LQKENI. Written as DNA, the CDR3 is TGTGCCAGCGCAAACGGGGGGCAAGGGGTGAACACTGAAGCTTTCTTT. Its translation: CASANGGQGVNTEAFF.

This clonotype occurred a few times. The rearrangement joins TRBV10-1 to TRBJ2-1; possible D gene TRBD2, 6 bases. The length of the CDR3 is 15 residues. The germline V gene encodes CDR1 WNHNN and CDR2 SYGVQD (reference sequence). Trimming left V 10 bases short and J 6 bases short, with 22 bases between. CDR3 DNA: TGCGCCACCCGAGGGGCGGGGTACGCGGGCAATGAGCAGTTCTTC. It specifies CATRGAGYAGNEQFF.

The rearrangement joins TRBV30 to TRBJ2-7; 10 bases align to TRBD2. CDR1 and CDR2 from the germline V gene are GTSNPN and SVGIG (reference sequence). After removal of 0 bases from V and 5 bases from J, the junction contained 10 bases not matched to a gene. The CDR3 spans 16 residues. The CDR3 is CAWSVPVSGRFNEQYF. CDR3 in DNA: TGTGCCTGGAGTGTACCAGTTAGCGGGAGGTTCAACGAGCAGTACTTC.

This clonotype rates as medium-sized. The J gene is TRBJ1-1, the V gene TRBV12-3 or TRBV12-4, with D possibly being TRBD1 (6 bases). The CDR3 extends over 15 amino acids. Between the trimmed V and J ends, which lost 6 bases and 4 bases, there was a span of 18 bases. The CDR3 bases are TGTGCCAGCAGCCACCACAGGGCGACAGGCACTGAAGCTTTCTTT. Residues: CASSHHRATGTEAFF.

The table lists this clonotype with a few counts. The gene calls are TRBV5-1 and TRBJ1-1; D ambiguous. The CDR3 sequence is 11 residues long. CDR1 is SGHRS, CDR2 YFSETQ, per germline. Trimming stripped 0 bases from V and 9 bases from J, with 6 bases between. The CDR3 nucleotides are TGCGCCAGCAGCTTGGACAAGAAAGCTTTCTTT. Translation: CASSLDKKAFF.

This clonotype was seen a handful of times. This chain links TRBV30 with TRBJ1-1, with unresolved D. With 8 bases removed from V and 5 bases from J, the gap between germline ends came to 9 bases. The CDR3 runs to 10 residues. Germline V CDR1 and CDR2: GTSNPN, SVGIG (reference sequence). CDR3 nucleotides: TGTGCCGGGGTACATACTGAAGCTTTCTTT. Encoded protein: CAGVHTEAFF.

The chain uses TRBV5-4 and TRBJ2-3; D is possibly TRBD1 or TRBD2 (6 bases each). The CDR3 extends over 14 amino acids. CDR1 and CDR2 (germline): SGHNT, YYREEE (reference sequence). Trimming cost V 4 bases and J 6 bases, with 15 bases left between them. CDR3: CASSLKTGGDTQYF. The CDR3 DNA sequence: TGTGCCAGCAGCCTTAAGACAGGAGGGGATACGCAGTATTTT.

A few counts support this clonotype. This rearrangement joins TRBV2 to TRBJ1-6; 7 nucleotides line up with TRBD1. Losses at the gene ends were 5 bases for V and 4 bases for J; bases not matched to a gene: 8. The CDR3 is 16 amino acids. Germline CDR1 reads SNHLY; CDR2 reads FYNNEI. CDR3 bases: TGTGCCAGCAGTCTAGGGACAGTTTCTTATAATTCACCCCTCCACTTT. This translates into CASSLGTVSYNSPLHF. The full variable domain, in which reference TRBV2 and TRBJ1-6 provide the parts outside the CDR3, is EPEVTQTPSHQVTQMGQEVILRCVPISNHLYFYWYRQILGQKVEFLVSFYNNEISEKSEIFDDQFSVERPDGSNFTLKIRSTKLEDSAMYFCASSLGTVSYNSPLHFGNGTRLTVT.

This chain uses TRBV12-3 or TRBV12-4 with TRBJ1-6, with 8 bases lining up with TRBD1. The V and J ends lost 7 bases and 10 bases, in that order; junction bases with no gene match: 9. CDR3 length: 14 residues. The CDR3 here is CASKTTGATSPLHF. In DNA, the CDR3 is TGTGCCAGCAAAACGACAGGGGCGACGTCACCCCTCCACTTT.

This chain joins TRBV7-2 and TRBJ2-2; weak D call: TRBD2 (6 bases). In germline, CDR1 is SGHTA, CDR2 FQGNSA. With 3 bases removed from V and 1 base from J, the gap between germline ends came to 12 bases. The CDR3 contains 16 residues. DNA of the CDR3: TGTGCCAGCAGCTTGGTGGGAGGCAGGAACACCGGGGAGCTGTTTTTT. Its translation is CASSLVGGRNTGELFF.

The V gene is TRBV2, the J gene TRBJ1-2; no clear D gene. The length of the CDR3 is 13 residues. Germline CDR1 reads SNHLY; CDR2 reads FYNNEI. V lost 7 bases and J 8 bases, leaving 17 bases between the germline ends. The CDR3 sequence is CASMEGSRRGYTF. The CDR3 nucleotides are TGTGCCAGCATGGAAGGCTCCAGGAGGGGCTACACCTTC.

This sequence joins TRBV24-1 and TRBJ2-3; 9 bases are shared with TRBD1. V trimming: 2 bases; J trimming: 4 bases; junction bases outside the gene matches: 6. Germline lookup yields CDR1 KGHDR and CDR2 SFDVKD. The CDR3 runs to 16 residues. The CDR3 here is CATSDSNRGLPDTQYF. CDR3 in DNA: TGTGCCACCAGTGATTCTAACAGGGGGCTCCCAGATACGCAGTATTTT.

The sample holds a few counts of this clonotype. The J gene is TRBJ1-1, the V gene TRBV9; D ambiguous. This CDR3 spans 15 amino acids. Germline loops: CDR1 SGDLS, CDR2 YYNGEE. The V gene lost 0 bases and the J gene lost 2 bases, with 11 bases spanning the gap. The CDR3 nucleotides read TGTGCCAGCAGCGTAGCCGTGCAGCCTAACACTGAAGCTTTCTTT. This codes for CASSVAVQPNTEAFF.

This clonotype has a handful of counts. The J gene is TRBJ2-1, the V gene TRBV6-1, with 9 bases aligning to TRBD2. The CDR3 has 18 amino acids. The J segment lost 9 bases and the V segment lost 1 base, leaving 16 bases of the junction unmatched. CDR1 and CDR2 from the germline V gene are MNHNS and SASEGT. CDR3 nucleotide sequence: TGTGCCAGCAGTGAAGGGAGAGGCGGGAGGGCCAGGGAGGGTGAGCAGTTCTTC. Protein: CASSEGRGGRAREGEQFF.

This chain uses TRBV5-1 with TRBJ1-6; D remains unclear. With 1 base removed from V and 6 bases from J, the gap between germline ends came to 11 bases. The CDR3 covers 15 residues. Per the germline V gene, CDR1 is SGHRS and CDR2 is YFSETQ. The CDR3, as DNA: TGCGCCAGCAGCTTGTTGGCCACCGGTAATTCACCCCTCCACTTT. Its translation: CASSLLATGNSPLHF.

This clonotype was recorded a few times. Here the CDR3 reads CATSDPRTSGTDTQYF. CDR3 sequence (DNA): TGTGCCACCAGTGACCCCCGGACTAGCGGCACAGATACGCAGTATTTT. The genes are TRBV24-1 and TRBJ2-3; 9 positions agree with TRBD2. The trim removed 4 bases at V and 1 base at J, leaving 5 bases unmatched. This CDR3 comprises 16 residues. Germline V gene sequence: CDR1 KGHDR, CDR2 SFDVKD.

This clonotype was detected only a few times. J is TRBJ1-2 and V is TRBV5-1, with 8 bases aligning to TRBD1. V shed 0 bases, J shed 8 bases, and the junction held 3 bases outside the gene matches. From germline, CDR1 is SGHRS and CDR2 YFSETQ. CDR3 size: 13 residues. Written as DNA, the CDR3 is TGCGCCAGCAGCTTGGCAGGGGGCGGGGGCTACACCTTC. It encodes CASSLAGGGGYTF.

The chain recombines TRBV5-5 with TRBJ1-1; D unresolved. Germline V lookup: CDR1 SGHKS, CDR2 YYEKEE (reference sequence). V lost 5 bases and J lost 3, with 11 bases in between. CDR3 length: 13 amino acids. The CDR3 loop is CASSTEFHTEAFF. In DNA, the CDR3 is TGTGCCAGCAGTACAGAGTTTCACACTGAAGCTTTCTTT.